This T cell receptor (beta chain) was sequenced for a study of blood T cells in healthy people across ages. Study results and caveats: Diversity figures based on one million T cells were deemed too low.

The authors ran a second PCR of 7 to 11 cycles using a sample-barcoded 5' primer and a J-beta primer mix. Each cDNA molecule, via a template-switch adaptor with 12 random nucleotides, was tagged. MiXCR, applied by TCRdb to the 5' RACE reads, yields one record per CDR3 protein. The data contain more than 500,000 distinct CDR3 sequences, 25% to 30% of them singletons. This clonotype came up many times. Its antigen remains unknown. This CDR3 region has 14 residues. CDR1 MGHRA and CDR2 YSYEKL come from the germline V gene. V lost 5 bases and J 9 bases, leaving 19 bases between the germline ends. This chain connects TRBV4-1 to TRBJ1-2, with a possible D match to TRBD1 (6 bases). The source is a woman aged 70-85 years in good health. Specimen: blood. CDR3 protein: CASSYGQLSGSYTF. DNA for the CDR3: TGCGCCAGCAGCTACGGACAGCTATCGGGAAGCTACACCTTC.